This T cell receptor (beta chain) was obtained from a study of shared clonotypes between healthy human individuals. Naive CD8 populations comprised CD45RO-negative cells positively selected for CCR7, excluding terminally differentiated effector memory CD45RA+ cells. Germline CDR1 reads KGHSH; CDR2 reads LQKENI. Trimming shortened V by 2 bases and J by 5 bases, and 18 bases separated the two germline ends. The CDR3 extends over 16 amino acids. Whole-study findings and limits: Generation probabilities of non-shared clonotypes were lower (relative to those shared by all four donors). The low donor count limited represented genetic and exposure-history diversity. Naive subsets generally exceeded memory subsets in estimated richness.

A note on this clone: The antigen remains undetermined.

It was roughly 210 ng DNA, 30,000 or so T cell genomes, that sorted-subset replicate PCRs used. The data were produced by immunoSEQ multiplex PCR, yet TCRdb's version contains in-frame clones alone and is incomplete. The sample records under 2,000,000 clones, just under 95% being singletons. The sequence was collected from a young man in good health. Sequences were obtained from naive CD8+ T cells sorted from blood. The chain carries TRBV18 and TRBJ2-5, with D perhaps assigned TRBD1 or TRBD2 (6 bases each). Here the CDR3 reads CASSPSDLLGGETQYF. Here the CDR3 DNA reads TGTGCCAGCTCACCATCGGACCTACTCGGGGGCGAGACCCAGTACTTC.